The present T cell receptor beta chain was sequenced within a study of T cells after yellow fever vaccination. Findings and caveats of the study: On re-exposure, the response was weaker but peaked faster, at day 5 versus 15. Subsequent booster samples again held most clones from primary vaccination (around 96% CD4, just under 90% CD8).

MiXCR, run by TCRdb on the 5' RACE reads, gives a single entry per CDR3 protein. This sample has about 150,000 distinct CDR3 sequences, with roughly 6.2% found just once. This clonotype occurred a few times. Its antigen is unknown. The material sequenced was CD4+ T cells sorted from PBMCs, taken on the day of the first yellow fever vaccination. This receptor was taken from a young man who received the YFV17D yellow fever vaccine.

CDR3 DNA: TGTGCCAGCAGCTTCCCAGGGGAAAAAGATGGCTACACCTTC. Translating gives CASSFPGEKDGYTF. The chain joins TRBV7-3 to TRBJ1-2, with D perhaps TRBD1 (6 bases). V dropped 3 bases and J dropped 6 bases, with 14 bases sitting between them. The CDR3 runs 14 residues. CDR1 is SGHTA and CDR2 is FQGTGA in the germline V gene.